Below, 9 T cell receptor beta chains from the same sample are listed, as sequenced in a study of T-cell reconstitution after alpha-beta-depleted transplantation in children. The TCRbeta library incorporated unique molecular identifiers. TCRdb re-derived calls from the PCR reads in MiXCR, one entry per CDR3 protein. The table records around 300,000 distinct CDR3 sequences, roughly a tenth of them present only once. This material consisted of PBMCs, taken before TCRalphabeta/CD19-depleted stem cell transplant. The receptors were sampled from a boy in the first two years of life with acute myeloid leukemia, due to receive a stem cell transplant.

This clonotype was recorded at least ten times. V and J are TRBV5-1 and TRBJ1-5, with D uncertain. The CDR3 has 15 amino acids. Between the trimmed V and J ends, which lost 2 bases and 8 bases, there was a span of 17 bases. Germline V CDR1 and CDR2: SGHRS, YFSETQ. CDR3 sequence (DNA): TGCGCCAGCAGCTTAAACCCAGGACCTATGGAGCCCCAGCATTTT. This encodes CASSLNPGPMEPQHF.

This clonotype occurred many times. J is TRBJ1-3 and V is TRBV7-2, with no clear D. CDR3 length equals 15 residues. V was cut by 1 base and J by 0 bases, with 7 bases left in between. Germline loops: CDR1 SGHTA, CDR2 FQGNSA. The CDR3 DNA reads as TGTGCCAGCAGCTTAGGGACGGGCTCTGGAAACACCATATATTTT. Translating gives CASSLGTGSGNTIYF.

Many counts were recorded for this clonotype. The V call is TRBV7-8, the J call TRBJ2-1, with D possibly TRBD1 on 6 matching bases. In germline, CDR1 is SGHVS, CDR2 FQNEAQ. Trimming removed 5 bases at V and 4 bases at J, with 12 bases between. The CDR3 consists of 14 residues. CDR3 in amino acids: CASSQPQGYNEQFF. The DNA of the CDR3 is TGTGCCAGCAGCCAACCCCAGGGGTACAATGAGCAGTTCTTC.

This clonotype came up many times. The chain couples TRBV10-3 to TRBJ1-1; no clear D. CDR1 and CDR2 from the germline V gene are ENHRY and SYGVKD. The CDR3 runs to 15 residues. V was clipped by 0 bases and J by 1 base, with 9 bases between them. CDR3: CAISESIQANTEAFF. The CDR3 nucleotides read TGTGCCATCAGTGAGTCGATCCAGGCGAACACTGAAGCTTTCTTT.

This clonotype has a handful of counts. The chain is built from TRBV6-1 and TRBJ2-7; perhaps D is TRBD1 or TRBD2 (5 bases each). Germline CDR1 is MNHNS and CDR2 is SASEGT. Trimming stripped 6 bases from V and 6 bases from J, with 9 bases between. The CDR3 length is 11 residues. The CDR3 sequence is CASRGTREQYF. In DNA, the CDR3 is TGTGCCAGCAGGGGGACGCGCGAGCAGTACTTC.

This clonotype appeared many times. The chain employs TRBV5-1 and TRBJ1-1, with a weak D call TRBD1 (5 bases). V was shortened by 0 bases and J by 0 bases, with 15 bases between the two germline ends. The CDR3 contains 17 residues. Germline loops: CDR1 SGHRS, CDR2 YFSETQ. For the CDR3, the DNA is TGCGCCAGCAGCTTGGTTCCAGGGCCTTCCATGAACACTGAAGCTTTCTTT. Its protein product is CASSLVPGPSMNTEAFF.

This clonotype has a count of ten or more. V usage is TRBV6-1 and J usage is TRBJ2-6; D is undetermined. The germline V gene has CDR1 MNHNS and CDR2 SASEGT. Trimming pared 0 bases from V and 3 bases from J, leaving 3 bases between. CDR3 length: 14 residues. This chain's CDR3 is CASSEAGGANVLTF. DNA of the CDR3: TGTGCCAGCAGTGAAGCTGGTGGGGCCAACGTCCTGACTTTC.

This clonotype was found many times. The chain uses TRBV12-3 or TRBV12-4 and TRBJ2-1; 13 positions match TRBD2. J lost 14 bases, V lost 6 bases, and 7 bases had no gene match. This CDR3 contains 13 residues. The CDR3 reads CASSLGTSGEKFF. In DNA form, the CDR3 reads TGTGCCAGCAGCTTGGGGACTAGCGGGGAGAAGTTCTTC.

This clonotype showed up many times. This chain connects TRBV12-3 or TRBV12-4 to TRBJ2-1, with 11 positions matching TRBD2. Trimming at V came to 7 bases and at J to 15 bases, leaving 5 bases not matched to a gene. The CDR3 spans 11 residues. In DNA form, the CDR3 reads TGTGCCAGCACCGGACTAGCGGGCCTGTTCTTC. This translates into CASTGLAGLFF.